Below are 14 T cell receptor beta chains sequenced from a single sample in a study of long-term antiretroviral therapy in people with HIV. Researchers report immunoSEQ v3.0 was run at survey level. Generated by immunoSEQ multiplex PCR, the TCRdb table keeps only in-frame clones and is missing some. The sample lists roughly 17,000 clones, 79% occurring once. The source material was unsorted PBMCs, sampled at the start of antiretroviral therapy. These receptors were taken from a man aged 25 to 40 with HIV.

The chain joins TRBV29-1 to TRBJ2-7; possibly TRBD2 for D (5 bases). The CDR3 runs 14 residues. From germline, CDR1 is SQVTM and CDR2 ANQGSEA. With 7 bases removed from V and 2 bases from J, the gap between germline ends came to 18 bases. The CDR3 here is CSGSSPWRPYEQYF. The CDR3 DNA sequence: TGCAGCGGATCCTCCCCGTGGAGGCCCTACGAGCAGTACTTC.

This clone showed up just a few times. The rearrangement joins TRBV4-1 to TRBJ1-5; perhaps TRBD1 as D (5 bases). The CDR3 loop spans 16 amino acids. V gave up 5 bases and J gave up 5 bases, with 19 bases separating them. The germline CDR1 and CDR2 sequences are MGHRA and YSYEKL. Here the CDR3 DNA reads TGCGCCAGCAGCTCCCTCGGGTTGGGGCCCCATCAGCCCCAGCATTTT. Translating it yields CASSSLGLGPHQPQHF.

This sequence joins TRBV28 and TRBJ2-5, with 9 bases fitting TRBD2. Gene TRBJ2-7 matches the end of the DNA better, so the J call may be wrong. Per germline, CDR1 MDHEN and CDR2 SYDVKM. This CDR3 spans 20 amino acids. The CDR3 sequence is CASSKNSMTDTSGPTYEQYF. The CDR3 coding sequence is TGTGCCAGCAGCAAAAATTCTATGACAGATACTAGCGGGCCTACCTACGAGCAGTACTTC.

J is TRBJ1-5 and V is TRBV11-1, with no clear D. The CDR3 extends over 13 amino acids. Germline values: CDR1 SGHAT, CDR2 FQDESV (reference sequence). Trimming pared 1 base from V and 6 bases from J, leaving 7 bases between. CDR3 residues: CASSLDGVQPQHF. Here the CDR3 DNA reads TGTGCCAGCAGCTTAGACGGGGTTCAGCCCCAGCATTTT.

This clone has a single count. As DNA, the CDR3 is TGTGCCAGCAGCTTTCTCTGGGCGAACACTGAAGCTTTCTTT. Its translation is CASSFLWANTEAFF. The chain combines TRBV5-5 with TRBJ1-1; D remains ambiguous. The length of the CDR3 is 14 residues. With 2 bases removed from V and 1 base from J, the gap between germline ends came to 9 bases. Germline-derived CDR1 and CDR2 are SGHKS and YYEKEE (reference sequence).

In its sample, this clone was seen a few times. This chain links TRBV4-3 with TRBJ1-1; a weak D match, TRBD1 (5 bases). Germline V lookup: CDR1 LGHNA, CDR2 YSLEER. This CDR3 spans 15 amino acids. Trimming took 0 bases from V and 5 from J, leaving 13 bases between them. The CDR3 region is CASSQDTGTGTEAFF. For the CDR3, the DNA is TGCGCCAGCAGCCAAGATACAGGTACGGGAACTGAAGCTTTCTTT.

The chain carries TRBV28 and TRBJ2-1, with 14 bases matching TRBD2. V lost 5 bases and J lost 9; bases outside the gene matches: 12. The CDR3 extends over 17 amino acids. CDR1 and CDR2 (germline): MDHEN, SYDVKM. In DNA form, the CDR3 reads TGTGCCAGCAGTGCCCCGGGACTAGCGGGAGCTGGGGGTGAGCAGTTCTTC. Translated: CASSAPGLAGAGGEQFF.

The chain combines TRBV28 with TRBJ1-3; no reliable D call. Germline lookup yields CDR1 MDHEN and CDR2 SYDVKM. V lost 4 bases to trimming and J lost 3 bases, with 13 bases between them. This CDR3 comprises 15 residues. The CDR3 is CASSWRGSGGNTIYF. CDR3 DNA sequence: TGTGCCAGCAGTTGGAGAGGGTCAGGTGGAAACACCATATATTTT. Drawing the rest from reference TRBV28 and TRBJ1-3, the complete variable domain is DVKVTQSSRYLVKRTGEKVFLECVQDMDHENMFWYRQDPGLGLRLIYFSYDVKMKEKGDIPEGYSVSREKKERFSLILESASTNQTSMYLCASSWRGSGGNTIYFGEGSWLTVV.

The count of this clone is one. This chain joins TRBV14 and TRBJ2-5, with unresolved D. There are 14 residues in the CDR3. Germline V gene data show CDR1 as SGHDN and CDR2 as FVKESK. V dropped 3 bases and J dropped 4 bases, with 12 bases sitting between them. CDR3 DNA: TGTGCCAGCAGCCACAAATGGAAGGCAGAGACCCAGTACTTC. It encodes CASSHKWKAETQYF.

The CDR3: CASSQVGRLAGYQETQYF. In DNA, the CDR3 is TGTGCCAGCAGCCAAGTAGGGAGACTAGCGGGATACCAAGAGACCCAGTACTTC. The gene calls are TRBV14 and TRBJ2-5; 11 positions match TRBD2. CDR1 is SGHDN, CDR2 FVKESK, per germline. V lost 1 base, J lost 0 bases, and 7 bases stayed unmatched. This CDR3 has 18 residues.

The chain employs TRBV9 and TRBJ2-1, with D hard to call. The V gene lost 0 bases and the J gene lost 8 bases, with 3 bases spanning the gap. Per germline, CDR1 SGDLS and CDR2 YYNGEE. The CDR3 is 11 amino acids. CDR3 sequence reads: CASSVGDEQFF. The DNA for the CDR3 is TGTGCCAGCAGCGTAGGGGATGAGCAGTTCTTC.

By share, this clone ranks as medium-sized. This chain connects TRBV30 to TRBJ2-2, with D hard to call. The CDR3 has 10 residues. V was shortened by 8 bases and J by 5 bases, with 6 bases between the two germline ends. Germline V gives CDR1 GTSNPN, CDR2 SVGIG (reference sequence). CDR3 sequence: CASETGELFF. CDR3 sequence (DNA): TGTGCCAGTGAGACCGGGGAGCTGTTTTTT.

The rearrangement uses TRBV7-3 and TRBJ2-1; 10 bases line up with TRBD2. Germline lookup yields CDR1 SGHTA and CDR2 FQGTGA. CDR3 size: 15 residues. V lost 3 bases and J lost 9; bases outside the gene matches: 8. The CDR3 loop is CASSFTAGGQSEQFF. For the CDR3, the DNA is TGTGCCAGCAGCTTTACAGCGGGGGGGCAGAGTGAGCAGTTCTTC.

The rearrangement uses TRBV18 and TRBJ2-7; the D gene is possibly TRBD1 (6 bases). The CDR3 sequence is 15 residues long. Per the germline V gene, CDR1 is KGHSH and CDR2 is LQKENI. Trimming took 2 bases from V and 5 from J, leaving 16 bases between them. The CDR3 loop reads CASSPGQGLENEQYF. In DNA form, the CDR3 reads TGTGCCAGCTCACCAGGGCAGGGGCTAGAAAACGAGCAGTACTTC.